The T cell receptor (beta chain) under discussion was sequenced for a study of cytomegalovirus exposure and HLA in healthy donors. In nominal health when sampled, donors likely had unrecorded immune exposures nonetheless. Germline V lookup: CDR1 KGHSH, CDR2 LQKENI. The CDR3 extends over 16 amino acids. V was shortened by 1 base and J by 1 base, with 8 bases between the two germline ends. PCR involved 60 Vbeta and 13 Jbeta primers. The repertoire was sequenced with immunoSEQ multiplex PCR; TCRdb's copy has only in-frame clones and lacks some. The table lists 140,000 to 150,000 clones, more than 75% of them singletons.

The chain joins TRBV18 to TRBJ2-6, with a tentative D call TRBD2 (5 bases). The sequenced material came from PBMCs. This clonotype was obtained from a female donor in good health and CMV-seronegative. CDR3 in amino acids: CASSPLGRSGANVLTF. CDR3 bases: TGTGCCAGCTCACCACTTGGGAGATCTGGGGCCAACGTCCTGACTTTC.